This TCR beta chain came from a study of shared clonotypes between healthy human individuals. Clones were sequenced by immunoSEQ multiplex PCR, and TCRdb holds only the in-frame ones, with some missing. The sample has some 680,000 clones; around 78% are singletons. This CDR3 spans 13 amino acids. Germline CDR1 and CDR2: SGHRS and YFSETQ. V lost 4 bases and J lost 3, with 11 bases in between. Specimen: memory CD4+ T cells sorted from blood. Subset given: CD45RA-negative fraction. The clonotype comes from a woman in her twenties or thirties in good health. This chain links TRBV5-1 with TRBJ2-7; tentative D call: TRBD2 (6 bases). Written as DNA, the CDR3 is TGCGCCAGCAGCATCGGGACTTTCTACGAGCAGTACTTC. This codes for CASSIGTFYEQYF.